This T cell receptor (beta chain) was sequenced during a study of cytomegalovirus exposure and HLA in healthy donors. Study-level points and caveats: Later work found that TCR association rates differed between HLA loci; DRB1 had the most and HLA-C the fewest.

With respect to this clone: The antigen is unknown.

The V end was cut by 7 bases, the J end by 9 bases, with 38 bases between. The CDR3 sequence is 20 residues long. Germline V gene lookup returns CDR1 SNHLY and CDR2 FYNNEI. This PCR relied on a set of 60 Vbeta primers and 13 Jbeta primers. TCRdb's table, derived via immunoSEQ multiplex PCR, lists solely in-frame clones and lacks some. The table has 150,000 to 200,000 clones, 79% seen once. The sequence was obtained from a woman aged 25 to 45 in good health and CMV-seropositive. The V and J genes are TRBV2 and TRBJ2-3; TRBD2 is a possible D gene (7 bases). Sequencing used PBMCs. The CDR3 spells CASTNAKGGERDYFGTTQYF. In nucleotides, the CDR3 is TGTGCCAGCACTAATGCGAAAGGGGGGGAACGCGACTATTTCGGCACGACGCAGTATTTT.